This is a list of T cell receptor beta chains from one sample in a study of T cells after yellow fever vaccination. TCRdb called the 5' RACE reads again in MiXCR, with one record for every CDR3 protein. The sample includes about 510,000 distinct CDR3 sequences, 21% of them seen just once. This sample comprised PBMCs, obtained roughly 23 days after the first yellow fever vaccination. All receptors derive from a man younger than 35 who received the YFV17D yellow fever vaccine. Each CDR3 is given with its conserved first and last residue. Each record gives: clone size, D gene, V gene, J gene, CDR3 DNA, CDR3 protein. The D gene is left open where the match is weak. A clone size is listed for some rows: how often the clone was seen (once, few, many), or a class if it is expanded.

abundance: many
d_gene: NA
v_gene: TRBV9
j_gene: TRBJ1-2
CDR3nt: TGTGCCAGCAGCTCCAAGCCCGGACCCTATGGCTACACCTTC
CDR3aa: CASSSKPGPYGYTF

abundance: NA
d_gene: NA
v_gene: TRBV6-2/TRBV6-3
j_gene: TRBJ1-1
CDR3nt: TGTGCCAGCAGTGCCTTTAAACGGGTGACTTTCTTT
CDR3aa: CASSAFKRVTFF

abundance: NA
d_gene: NA
v_gene: TRBV6-1
j_gene: TRBJ1-2
CDR3nt: TGTGCCAGCAGTGAAAACAGCTATCGCTACACCTTC
CDR3aa: CASSENSYRYTF

abundance: few
d_gene: NA
v_gene: TRBV4-3
j_gene: TRBJ1-1
CDR3nt: TGCGCCAGCAGCCAAGGTCCGGGACGGAGGCCCGTGAACACTGAAGCTTTCTTT
CDR3aa: CASSQGPGRRPVNTEAFF

abundance: NA
d_gene: NA
v_gene: TRBV7-9
j_gene: TRBJ1-1
CDR3nt: TGTGCCAGCAGCTTAGCGTCCGGGGGTCCTGAAGCTTTCTTT
CDR3aa: CASSLASGGPEAFF

abundance: many
d_gene: NA
v_gene: TRBV6-1
j_gene: TRBJ1-2
CDR3nt: TGTGCCAGCAGTGGCGTCCCGGGGTACTATGGCTACACCTTC
CDR3aa: CASSGVPGYYGYTF

abundance: NA
d_gene: NA
v_gene: TRBV20-1
j_gene: TRBJ1-1
CDR3nt: TGCAGTGCTAGCGAGGGTAGCGGAGCTTTCTTT
CDR3aa: CSASEGSGAFF

abundance: NA
d_gene: NA
v_gene: TRBV11-2
j_gene: TRBJ1-2
CDR3nt: TGTGCCAGCAGCTTAGAACGGCAGCTGGGCTACACCTTC
CDR3aa: CASSLERQLGYTF

abundance: many
d_gene: NA
v_gene: TRBV24-1
j_gene: TRBJ2-1
CDR3nt: TGTGCCACCAGTGATTTGGGGGGGAACTCCTACAATGAGCAGTTCTTC
CDR3aa: CATSDLGGNSYNEQFF

abundance: few
d_gene: NA
v_gene: TRBV20-1
j_gene: TRBJ2-2
CDR3nt: TGCAGTGCCCTACAGGACACCGGGGAGCTGTTTTTT
CDR3aa: CSALQDTGELFF

abundance: few
d_gene: NA
v_gene: TRBV12-3/TRBV12-4
j_gene: TRBJ1-6
CDR3nt: TGTGCCAGCAGTTTGGAAGGAACTTCACCCCTCCACTTT
CDR3aa: CASSLEGTSPLHF

abundance: once
d_gene: NA
v_gene: TRBV29-1
j_gene: TRBJ2-3
CDR3nt: TGCAGCGGGATACGACAGGATTCCACAGATACGCAGTATTTT
CDR3aa: CSGIRQDSTDTQYF

abundance: many
d_gene: TRBD2
v_gene: TRBV27
j_gene: TRBJ2-7
CDR3nt: TGTGCCAGCAGTACTGGACTAGCGGGAGTCTACGAGCAGTACTTC
CDR3aa: CASSTGLAGVYEQYF

abundance: few
d_gene: NA
v_gene: TRBV6-6
j_gene: TRBJ2-1
CDR3nt: TGTGCCAGCAGTGACCTCTACAATGAGCAGTTCTTC
CDR3aa: CASSDLYNEQFF

abundance: NA
d_gene: NA
v_gene: TRBV14
j_gene: TRBJ2-4
CDR3nt: TGTGCCAGCAGCCAAGGGGGATTAAGCGTTCAGTACTTC
CDR3aa: CASSQGGLSVQYF

abundance: few
d_gene: NA
v_gene: TRBV5-1
j_gene: TRBJ1-3
CDR3nt: TGCGCCAGCAGCTTTTCTTTGCGGGACGTCGACTCTGGAAACACCATATATTTT
CDR3aa: CASSFSLRDVDSGNTIYF

abundance: NA
d_gene: NA
v_gene: TRBV9
j_gene: TRBJ1-2
CDR3nt: TGTGCCAGCAGCGTAGGTCCTTGGCGGAACTATGGCTACACCTTC
CDR3aa: CASSVGPWRNYGYTF

abundance: few
d_gene: TRBD1
v_gene: TRBV7-2
j_gene: TRBJ1-2
CDR3nt: TGTGCCAGCAGCTTACAGGGGGTAGCGAACTATGGCTACACCTTC
CDR3aa: CASSLQGVANYGYTF

abundance: NA
d_gene: NA
v_gene: TRBV10-1
j_gene: TRBJ2-1
CDR3nt: TGCGCCAGCAGTATCACAGGCGAAGGTGAGCAGTTCTTC
CDR3aa: CASSITGEGEQFF

abundance: few
d_gene: NA
v_gene: TRBV25-1
j_gene: TRBJ2-2
CDR3nt: TGTGCCAGCAGTGAAGAGGTTTGGGGGACCGGGGAGCTGTTTTTT
CDR3aa: CASSEEVWGTGELFF

abundance: NA
d_gene: NA
v_gene: TRBV9
j_gene: TRBJ1-3
CDR3nt: TGTGCCAGCAGCTCCAGGGGAAGTCCATCCGGAAACACCATATATTTT
CDR3aa: CASSSRGSPSGNTIYF

abundance: NA
d_gene: NA
v_gene: TRBV7-2
j_gene: TRBJ1-2
CDR3nt: TGTGCCAGCAGCAAAAACCGGGACACGGATTATGGCTACACCTTC
CDR3aa: CASSKNRDTDYGYTF

abundance: NA
d_gene: NA
v_gene: TRBV3-1
j_gene: TRBJ2-4
CDR3nt: TGTGCCAGCAGCCTACGGACACAAGTCAAAAACATTCAGTACTTC
CDR3aa: CASSLRTQVKNIQYF

abundance: NA
d_gene: TRBD1
v_gene: TRBV6-1
j_gene: TRBJ2-3
CDR3nt: TGTGCCAGCAGACTAGGACAGGCCAGGAGCACAGATACGCAGTATTTT
CDR3aa: CASRLGQARSTDTQYF

abundance: NA
d_gene: TRBD2
v_gene: TRBV9
j_gene: TRBJ2-3
CDR3nt: TGTGCCAGCAGTCAATCCGGACTAGCCACAGATACGCAGTATTTT
CDR3aa: CASSQSGLATDTQYF

abundance: few
d_gene: TRBD2
v_gene: TRBV7-2
j_gene: TRBJ2-1
CDR3nt: TGTGCCAGCAGCTTAGTGTGGGGGGGGGATAATGAGCAGTTCTTC
CDR3aa: CASSLVWGGDNEQFF

abundance: few
d_gene: NA
v_gene: TRBV6-5
j_gene: TRBJ2-5
CDR3nt: TGTGCCAGCAGTTACAAGGCGCGGGGGCCGCAAGAGACCCAGTACTTC
CDR3aa: CASSYKARGPQETQYF

abundance: NA
d_gene: NA
v_gene: TRBV19
j_gene: TRBJ1-3
CDR3nt: TGTGCCAGTAAGGTCCGGACCTCTGGAAACACCATATATTTT
CDR3aa: CASKVRTSGNTIYF

abundance: few
d_gene: NA
v_gene: TRBV6-2/TRBV6-3
j_gene: TRBJ1-1
CDR3nt: TGTGCCAGCGGTTCGACGGCGGCTTTCTTT
CDR3aa: CASGSTAAFF

abundance: few
d_gene: NA
v_gene: TRBV6-1
j_gene: TRBJ2-2
CDR3nt: TGTGCCAGCAGTGTCGCAGGATGGGGGACCGGGGAGCTGTTTTTT
CDR3aa: CASSVAGWGTGELFF

abundance: few
d_gene: TRBD2
v_gene: TRBV5-1
j_gene: TRBJ2-3
CDR3nt: TGCGCCAGCAGCTTGGTAGTAGCGGGGTCATGGGTTACGCAGTATTTT
CDR3aa: CASSLVVAGSWVTQYF

abundance: NA
d_gene: NA
v_gene: TRBV18
j_gene: TRBJ2-7
CDR3nt: TGTGCCAGCTCACCGGGGGAGGAACTACACGAGCAGTACTTC
CDR3aa: CASSPGEELHEQYF

abundance: NA
d_gene: NA
v_gene: TRBV19
j_gene: TRBJ2-6
CDR3nt: TGTGCCAGTAGTATCGGGGTAAGGGGGGCCAACGTCCTGACTTTC
CDR3aa: CASSIGVRGANVLTF

abundance: NA
d_gene: TRBD1
v_gene: TRBV20-1
j_gene: TRBJ1-2
CDR3nt: TGCAGTGCCATAGACAGGGGAAGGGGCTACACCTTC
CDR3aa: CSAIDRGRGYTF

abundance: once
d_gene: NA
v_gene: TRBV5-6
j_gene: TRBJ2-7
CDR3nt: TGTGCCAGCAGCTTGGTTGGGGCAGAAACCTACGAGCAGTACTTC
CDR3aa: CASSLVGAETYEQYF

abundance: few
d_gene: NA
v_gene: TRBV12-3/TRBV12-4
j_gene: TRBJ1-5
CDR3nt: TGTGCCAGCAGTTTAGGTGCCTGGGGTCAGCCCCAGCATTTT
CDR3aa: CASSLGAWGQPQHF

abundance: many
d_gene: TRBD2
v_gene: TRBV4-1
j_gene: TRBJ2-1
CDR3nt: TGCGCCAGCAGCCAAGATTCCGGGGGGGCCGGTGAGCAGTTCTTC
CDR3aa: CASSQDSGGAGEQFF

abundance: NA
d_gene: TRBD2
v_gene: TRBV7-3
j_gene: TRBJ2-1
CDR3nt: TGTGCCAGCAGCTTAAGTCTTAGCGGGGGGGCCATTTCGTTGAATGAGCAGTTCTTC
CDR3aa: CASSLSLSGGAISLNEQFF

abundance: few
d_gene: NA
v_gene: TRBV18
j_gene: TRBJ2-5
CDR3nt: TGTGCCAGCTCACCTCGGGACGGCGCGTGGGAGACCCAGTACTTC
CDR3aa: CASSPRDGAWETQYF

abundance: NA
d_gene: TRBD2
v_gene: TRBV7-7
j_gene: TRBJ2-5
CDR3nt: TGTGCTAGCGGCCCTAGCGGGGGAGAGACCCAGTACTTC
CDR3aa: CASGPSGGETQYF

abundance: few
d_gene: NA
v_gene: TRBV4-1
j_gene: TRBJ2-2
CDR3nt: TGCGCCAGCAGCCACCCCGATGTGATATTCGGGGAGCTGTTTTTT
CDR3aa: CASSHPDVIFGELFF

abundance: many
d_gene: NA
v_gene: TRBV5-1
j_gene: TRBJ2-1
CDR3nt: TGCGCCAGCAGGGTGACCGCGGATCAGCAGTTCTTC
CDR3aa: CASRVTADQQFF

abundance: NA
d_gene: NA
v_gene: TRBV5-1
j_gene: TRBJ2-7
CDR3nt: TGCGCCAGCAGCTTGGGAGGTAACGGCGACGAGCAGTACTTC
CDR3aa: CASSLGGNGDEQYF

abundance: few
d_gene: TRBD1
v_gene: TRBV11-2
j_gene: TRBJ2-4
CDR3nt: TGTGCCAGCAGCTTCCGGACAGGGTCAAACATTCAGTACTTC
CDR3aa: CASSFRTGSNIQYF

abundance: few
d_gene: NA
v_gene: TRBV2
j_gene: TRBJ1-4
CDR3nt: TGTGCCAGCAGTGAACAGGGTCCCCTAACTAATGAAAAACTGTTTTTT
CDR3aa: CASSEQGPLTNEKLFF

abundance: NA
d_gene: NA
v_gene: TRBV6-5
j_gene: TRBJ1-1
CDR3nt: TGTGCCAGCAGTTACGCCGGAGTCGGGGGCACTGAAGCTTTCTTT
CDR3aa: CASSYAGVGGTEAFF

abundance: NA
d_gene: NA
v_gene: TRBV15
j_gene: TRBJ2-6
CDR3nt: TGTGCCACCAGCACCCATGGGGCGGCTGGGGCCAACGTCCTGACTTTC
CDR3aa: CATSTHGAAGANVLTF

abundance: few
d_gene: NA
v_gene: TRBV4-3
j_gene: TRBJ2-7
CDR3nt: TGCGCCAGCAGCCAAGAGACAGGAGGCGTAGGGCAGTACTTC
CDR3aa: CASSQETGGVGQYF

abundance: few
d_gene: NA
v_gene: TRBV4-3
j_gene: TRBJ2-3
CDR3nt: TGCGCCAGCAGCCAAGCCAGACTAGGTACGCAGTATTTT
CDR3aa: CASSQARLGTQYF

abundance: NA
d_gene: NA
v_gene: TRBV5-1
j_gene: TRBJ2-2
CDR3nt: TGCGCCAGCGGCGGATCCACCGGGGAGCTGTTTTTT
CDR3aa: CASGGSTGELFF

abundance: NA
d_gene: NA
v_gene: TRBV5-6
j_gene: TRBJ2-2
CDR3nt: TGTGCCAGCAGCTACCTACTGAACACCGGGGAGCTGTTTTTT
CDR3aa: CASSYLLNTGELFF

abundance: NA
d_gene: TRBD1
v_gene: TRBV27
j_gene: TRBJ2-2
CDR3nt: TGTGCCAGCAGTCCATGGGACAGCGCGAACACCGGGGAGCTGTTTTTT
CDR3aa: CASSPWDSANTGELFF

abundance: few
d_gene: NA
v_gene: TRBV7-2
j_gene: TRBJ1-2
CDR3nt: TGTGCCAGCACCCCATGGGGGGTTGACTATGGCTACACCTTC
CDR3aa: CASTPWGVDYGYTF

abundance: NA
d_gene: NA
v_gene: TRBV7-3
j_gene: TRBJ1-2
CDR3nt: TGTGCCAGCAGACCCTCCTCTGACAGCTATGGCTACACCTTC
CDR3aa: CASRPSSDSYGYTF

abundance: NA
d_gene: NA
v_gene: TRBV12-3/TRBV12-4
j_gene: TRBJ2-3
CDR3nt: TGTGCCAGCAGTTTAGGGGCCGAGGGGACGCAGTATTTT
CDR3aa: CASSLGAEGTQYF

abundance: once
d_gene: NA
v_gene: TRBV27
j_gene: TRBJ1-6
CDR3nt: TGTGCCAGCAGTTTTATTGGGGGTAATAGACTCTCGCCCCTCCACTTT
CDR3aa: CASSFIGGNRLSPLHF